The clone carrying this T cell receptor beta chain was observed a few times. CDR1 and CDR2 (germline): SGHTA, FQGNSA. The V end lost 5 bases, the J end lost 0 bases, and 12 bases lay between the germline ends. CDR3 size: 15 residues. The record originates from a study of blood T cells in healthy people across ages. A second PCR of 7 to 11 cycles used a sample-barcoded 5' primer and a J-beta primer mix. TCRdb processed the 5' RACE reads anew with MiXCR; each CDR3 protein has one entry. The profile shows about 760,000 distinct CDR3 sequences, roughly 25% of them singletons. The data were also submitted as part of a second study, on T cells of mothers and their children.

The specimen was blood. This clonotype was sampled from a boy aged 5-17 years in good health. The rearrangement links TRBV7-2 to TRBJ2-3, with D possibly TRBD2 on 5 matching bases. The CDR3 DNA reads as TGTGCCAGCAGCCGTGGACTCCAAAGCACAGATACGCAGTATTTT. It codes for CASSRGLQSTDTQYF.